This TCR beta chain was sequenced during a study of T-cell memory formation after mild COVID-19. Study details: TCR clusters were mostly confined to one donor each.

Via MiXCR, TCRdb re-called the 5' RACE reads, giving one row per CDR3 protein. The sample records a few hundred thousand distinct CDR3 sequences, about a sixth being singletons. Trimming took 2 bases from V and 5 from J, leaving 12 bases between them. The germline V gene has CDR1 DFQATT and CDR2 SNEGSKA (reference sequence). The CDR3 consists of 13 residues. This clonotype was observed a few times. The target antigen is unknown. Study-wide results and limits: Clones contracting across day 15 to 85 had a balanced CD4/CD8 profile; later expanding clones leaned CD4+. Detection of some responders pre-infection suggested pre-existing cross-reactive memory T cells participated.

The receptor comes from a man younger than 35 who had mild COVID-19 (a few samples of this study predate the infection). Cell type and time point are not known. This chain joins TRBV20-1 and TRBJ1-2, with D perhaps matching TRBD1 (5 bases). The sequencing input was PBMCs or a T cell subset sorted from them (not recorded which). CDR3 loop: CSARTGGDYGYTF. The CDR3 DNA is TGCAGTGCTAGAACTGGGGGGGATTATGGCTACACCTTC.